The clone carrying this T cell receptor (beta chain) occurred a few times. No antigen is known for it. The CDR3 covers 16 residues. Germline V CDR1 and CDR2: MNHEY, SVGEGT. Trimming removed 8 bases from V and 3 bases from J, with 19 bases in between. This sample is part of a study of identical twins. General observations from the study: Weaker excess twin sharing was observed in beta out-of-frame sequences.

Through template switching, a universal primer site was introduced, and the cDNA contained unique molecular identifiers. Using its own MiXCR run on the 5' RACE reads, TCRdb lists one record per CDR3 protein. The data contain hundreds of thousands of distinct CDR3 sequences, 12% of them singletons. The sample was also linked to a second study, of yellow fever vaccine responses in identical twins.

This TCR was sampled from a woman aged 18-29 years in good health. This chain uses TRBV6-2 or TRBV6-3 with TRBJ2-2, with TRBD2 as a possible D gene (6 bases). Sequencing was performed on PBMCs. CDR3 coding DNA: TGTGCCAGCCGGGACCGGGGGACTTCTTACACCGGGGAGCTGTTTTTT. Protein product: CASRDRGTSYTGELFF.